Sequencing of this TCR beta chain was carried out in a study of shared clonotypes between healthy human individuals. This clone was recorded only once. Its antigen is currently unknown. Points from the study as a whole: Generation of non-shared clonotypes was less probable than generation of clonotypes shared by all four donors.

Some clones are missing from TCRdb's copy, which holds only in-frame ones; the method was immunoSEQ multiplex PCR. The sample includes 2 million to 3 million clones, more than 90% of them seen just once. Germline-derived CDR1 and CDR2 are SGHTA and FQGNSA. The CDR3 totals 15 residues. With 0 bases clipped from V and 7 bases from J, the junction kept 4 bases outside the gene matches. The receptor's source is a man aged 18 to 29 in good health. The sample was naive CD4+ T cells sorted from blood. Subset indicated: CD45RA+ positively selected. This sequence joins TRBV7-2 and TRBJ2-2; TRBD2 matches at 8 bases. CDR3 sequence reads: CASSLAGRAVGELFF. The CDR3 coding sequence is TGTGCCAGCAGCTTAGCCGGGAGGGCCGTCGGGGAGCTGTTTTTT. The entire variable domain, with the rest obtained from reference TRBV7-2 and TRBJ2-2, is as follows: GAGVSQSPSNKVTEKGKDVELRCDPISGHTALYWYRQSLGQGLEFLIYFQGNSAPDKSGLPSDRFSAERTGGSVSTLTIQRTQQEDSAVYLCASSLAGRAVGELFFGEGSRLTVL.